A selection of T cell receptor beta chains follows, all from one sample in a study of human T cells and chemical hapten exposure. MiXCR was run by TCRdb on the RACE reads, yielding one entry per CDR3 protein. This sample has tens of thousands of distinct CDR3 sequences; roughly 9.6% occur once, and the top ten carry more than 2%. The sample was whole blood, taken in connection with sensitization to the hapten diphenylcyclopropenone (DPC). These TCRs come from a man aged 35 to 55 with alopecia areata. Some clones in this sample may be carry-over from other donors' samples. CDR3s include the opening cysteine and the closing phenylalanine or tryptophan. Each record gives: V gene, CDR3 protein.

V: TRBV13
CDR3: CASSGGGPEYEQYF

V: TRBV7-2
CDR3: CASSLVGGQGNIQYF

V: TRBV21-1
CDR3: CARGEYGTSHYEQYF

V: TRBV2
CDR3: CASSVRTGGFSYTEAFF

V: TRBV20-1
CDR3: CSASSGRGGYEQFF

V: TRBV19
CDR3: CASSVDSGTSAREQFF

V: TRBV7-8
CDR3: CASSLLEDEPQHF

V: TRBV29-1
CDR3: CSVGLAVYEQYF

V: TRBV6-2/TRBV6-3
CDR3: CASSYSIVLDTDTQYF

V: TRBV29-1
CDR3: CSVPEPRRLAGREQFF

V: TRBV30
CDR3: CAWKKTVYNSPLHF

V: TRBV7-9
CDR3: CASSLGTPPSNEQFF

V: TRBV3-1
CDR3: CASSQLAGRGADTQYF

V: TRBV27
CDR3: CASSFGTGETAGTQYF

V: TRBV4-3
CDR3: CASSQDWSRVAGANVLTF

V: TRBV7-2
CDR3: CASSLVGTSGNTQYF

V: TRBV6-1
CDR3: CASKGLAGTGELFF

V: TRBV7-9
CDR3: CASSLLGRGLGRGTEAFF

V: TRBV6-1
CDR3: CASIRAVWKFF

V: TRBV12-3/TRBV12-4
CDR3: CASSELTDTQYF

V: TRBV29-1
CDR3: CSVEDGTGGSGDTQYF

V: TRBV9
CDR3: CASNRGPGNEQFF

V: TRBV3-1
CDR3: CASSQLAGESTDTQYF

V: TRBV6-2/TRBV6-3
CDR3: CASTSAGVRADTQYF

V: TRBV7-2
CDR3: CASSSGIYEQYF

V: TRBV6-2/TRBV6-3
CDR3: CASSPRGPSNTGELFF

V: TRBV5-1
CDR3: CASSPSAGELFF

V: TRBV11-1
CDR3: CASSFSASVQAKNIQYF

V: TRBV6-1
CDR3: CASSVIQGAKTDTQYF

V: TRBV12-2
CDR3: CASRLAVSSTDTQYF

V: TRBV7-2
CDR3: CASSLASGTTDTQYF

V: TRBV9
CDR3: CASSLRVDYGYTF

V: TRBV5-1
CDR3: CASSFGQGPETQYF

V: TRBV7-9
CDR3: CASSTAGELFF

V: TRBV5-1
CDR3: CASSVRSGEDTQYF

V: TRBV3-1
CDR3: CASSLRTGGTGGLFF

V: TRBV4-1
CDR3: CASSSIVLLGPQHF

V: TRBV20-1
CDR3: CSAPRTTNTGELFF

V: TRBV6-6
CDR3: CASSYRQGGQQPQHF

V: TRBV5-1
CDR3: CASSLGLAGGYEQLF

V: TRBV14
CDR3: CASSRLAGLGTDTQYF

V: TRBV24-1
CDR3: CATTVPNTGELFF

V: TRBV9
CDR3: CASSSTPRTSGPDTQYF

V: TRBV27
CDR3: CASSFLGNPLHF

V: TRBV28
CDR3: CASSPGLAGGEQFF

V: TRBV30
CDR3: CAWSAGSNSNQPQHF

V: TRBV7-9
CDR3: CASSSPGTEKLFF

V: TRBV7-2
CDR3: CASSTQGQETQYF

V: TRBV30
CDR3: CAWGTMNEQFF

V: TRBV10-3
CDR3: CAISKELNQPQHF

V: TRBV7-2
CDR3: CASSPQAGVGTDTQYF

V: TRBV28
CDR3: CASLHSTGAKNIQYF

V: TRBV6-2/TRBV6-3
CDR3: CASTSRADTQYF

V: TRBV11-2
CDR3: CASSFLFAEANTGELFF

V: TRBV6-6
CDR3: CASKWIAGPWGETQYF